This is a list of T cell receptor beta chains from one sample in a study of blood T cell repertoires in COVID-19. Only in-frame clones appear in the TCRdb table, and some are missing; sequencing was by immunoSEQ multiplex PCR. The sample has roughly 170,000 clones, about four fifths seen once. Sequencing was performed on PBMCs or T cells enriched from blood (not recorded which). Every receptor here comes from a woman aged 45-60 years in a cohort exposed to, infected with or recovered from COVID-19 (not recorded which). CDR3s include the opening cysteine and the closing phenylalanine or tryptophan. The D gene is left open where the match is weak. A clone size is listed for some rows: how often the clone was seen (once, few, many), or a class if it is expanded.

>TRBD1|once|TRBJ1-1|TRBV11-1
TGTGCCAGCAGCTTGGGGACAGAAGGGGCTGAAGCTTTCTTT
CASSLGTEGAEAFF
>TRBD1|.|TRBJ1-2|TRBV5-8
TGTGCCAGCAGCTTCTACCAGGGGGGTAGAGGCTACACCTTC
CASSFYQGGRGYTF
>.|.|TRBJ1-1|TRBV3-1/TRBV3-2
TGTGCCAGCAGCCACCGGGTCAACACTGAAGCTTTCTTT
CASSHRVNTEAFF
>TRBD2|.|TRBJ2-5|TRBV5-1
TGCGCCAGCAGCATCGGACTAGCGGGAGGGTTTTTTCCGGAGACCCAGTACTTC
CASSIGLAGGFFPETQYF
>.|.|TRBJ1-3|TRBV9
TGTGCCAGCAGCGCCTGGCAGGGGTCTGGAAACACCATATATTTT
CASSAWQGSGNTIYF
>.|.|TRBJ1-5|TRBV5-1
TGCGCCAGCAGCCTTGACATAAGCAATCAGCCCCAGCATTTT
CASSLDISNQPQHF
>.|.|TRBJ2-7|TRBV7-2
TGTGCCAGCAGCTTAGAGAAGACCCCTCTAGGATACGAGCAGTACTTC
CASSLEKTPLGYEQYF
>.|.|TRBJ2-1|TRBV2
TGTGCCAGCAGGACGGGTCCCAGCAATGAGCAGTTCTTC
CASRTGPSNEQFF
>.|.|TRBJ1-5|TRBV6-1
TGTGCCAGCAGTGAATGGGGAGGCAATCAGCCCCAGCATTTT
CASSEWGGNQPQHF
>TRBD1|few|TRBJ1-6|TRBV19
TGTGCCAGTAGGATAGGGACAGGCAATTCACCCCTCCACTTT
CASRIGTGNSPLHF
>TRBD1|.|TRBJ1-2|TRBV7-2
TGTGCCAGCAGCTTACGGGCAGGGGGCTATGGCTACACCTTC
CASSLRAGGYGYTF
>TRBD1|.|TRBJ1-1|TRBV24-1
TGTGCCACCAGGGGGACAGGACCGAACACTGAAGCTTTCTTT
CATRGTGPNTEAFF
>.|.|TRBJ2-5|TRBV6-5
TGTGCCAGCAGTTACTCGTCCGGAGTCGAGACCCAGTACTTC
CASSYSSGVETQYF
>TRBD2|once|TRBJ2-2|TRBV5-1
TGCGCCAGCAGCTCCGGACTAGCGGGAAACACCGGGGAGCTGTTTTTT
CASSSGLAGNTGELFF
>TRBD2|.|TRBJ2-3|TRBV7-2
TGTGCCAGCAGCTTAGTGAGCGGGAGAACCCCCACAGATACGCAGTATTTT
CASSLVSGRTPTDTQYF
>TRBD1|once|TRBJ2-7|TRBV24-1
TGTGCCACCAGTGACTGGACAGGGAACGAGCAGTACTTC
CATSDWTGNEQYF
>.|.|TRBJ2-7|TRBV7-2
TGTGCCAGCAGCTTAGGCCTAGCAGGCGAGCAGTACTTC
CASSLGLAGEQYF
>.|.|TRBJ2-7|TRBV5-1
TGCGCCAGCTCTGACCAGGGTCCCTACGAGCAGTACTTC
CASSDQGPYEQYF
>.|few|TRBJ1-5|TRBV19
TGTGCCAGTAGTATAGTATCCCAGTCCCCAAAGCCCCAGCATTTT
CASSIVSQSPKPQHF
>TRBD2|.|TRBJ2-1|TRBV11-3
TGTGCCAGCAGCTCTAACGCGGGACTACAGCAGTTCTTC
CASSSNAGLQQFF
>.|.|TRBJ1-3|TRBV4-1
TGCGCCAGCAGCCAAGGAAGCGGGACGCCCGGGAACACCATATATTTT
CASSQGSGTPGNTIYF
>.|.|TRBJ2-1|TRBV11-2
TGTGCCAGCAGCCCGAGGGGGACCCGGTCGTACAATGAGCAGTTCTTC
CASSPRGTRSYNEQFF
>TRBD1|few|TRBJ2-1|TRBV7-9
TGTGCCAGCAGCCAACGAGGACAGGGGGCTGGCTACAATGAGCAGTTCTTC
CASSQRGQGAGYNEQFF
>.|.|TRBJ2-7|TRBV3-1/TRBV3-2
TGTGCCAGCAGCCACCTCGGTGACGAGCAGTACTTC
CASSHLGDEQYF
>TRBD2|.|TRBJ2-1|TRBV5-4
TGTGCCAGCAGCTCCCGACTAGCGGGGGGGCCTGGTCCCTTAGATGAGCAGTTCTTC
CASSSRLAGGPGPLDEQFF
>TRBD2|.|TRBJ2-7|TRBV6-1
TGTGCCAGCAGTGATTGGACTAGCGGGAGTAGCGAGCAGTACTTC
CASSDWTSGSSEQYF
>.|.|TRBJ2-3|TRBV27
TGTGCCAGCAGCTTCGGGAGACCTTCAGATACGCAGTATTTT
CASSFGRPSDTQYF
>.|once|TRBJ2-1|TRBV5-5
TGTGCCAGCAGCTTAGCGGGTCTCTACAATGAGCAGTTCTTC
CASSLAGLYNEQFF
>.|few|TRBJ2-7|TRBV6-5
TGTGCCAGCAGTTACTCGACTAGTGGGGAGCAGTACTTC
CASSYSTSGEQYF
>TRBD2|.|TRBJ2-1|TRBV4-1
TGCGCCAGCAGCCAAGTCGAACTAGCGGGGAACAATGAGCAGTTCTTC
CASSQVELAGNNEQFF
>.|.|TRBJ1-2|TRBV14
TGTGCCAGCAGCCAAGGATTGGGCAGAAGTTATGGCTACACCTTC
CASSQGLGRSYGYTF
>TRBD1|.|TRBJ1-1|TRBV5-4
TGTGCCAGCAGCTTCTTTAACGACAGGGTTACTGAAGCTTTCTTT
CASSFFNDRVTEAFF
>TRBD1|.|TRBJ2-5|TRBV13
TGTGCCAGCAGCTTAGGACAGGGGCAAGAGACCCAGTACTTC
CASSLGQGQETQYF
>.|.|TRBJ2-4|TRBV29-1
TGCAGCGTCAGACAGTCTAGAGAAAACATTCAGTACTTC
CSVRQSRENIQYF
>.|.|TRBJ1-2|TRBV21-1
TGTGCCAGCAGCAAAGGGGTGTTACTAGGGGGGACAGGGGCTGATACCTATGGCTACACCTTC
CASSKGVLLGGTGADTYGYTF
>.|.|TRBJ1-5|TRBV7-3
TGTGCCAGCAGCTTATCAGGGAATCAGCCCCAGCATTTT
CASSLSGNQPQHF
>TRBD1|.|TRBJ2-2|TRBV7-2
TGTGCCAGCAGCTCGACAGGGGGCCGGACCGGGGAGCTGTTTTTT
CASSSTGGRTGELFF
>TRBD1|.|TRBJ1-2|TRBV14
TGTGCCAGCAGCCAAGTTGGGGCCAGGGGGATCGGCTACACCTTC
CASSQVGARGIGYTF
>.|.|TRBJ1-3|TRBV13
TGTGCCAGCAGCTTTTATCCGCCTGGGCCCAATACCCAATCTGGAAACACCATATATTTT
CASSFYPPGPNTQSGNTIYF
>.|.|TRBJ1-5|TRBV2
TGTGCCAGCAGAGGGGACACCTCCAATCAGCCCCAGCATTTT
CASRGDTSNQPQHF
>TRBD2|.|TRBJ2-7|TRBV4-3
TGCGCCAGCAGCCAAGAGATCGGGACTAGCATGTACGAGCAGTACTTC
CASSQEIGTSMYEQYF
>.|.|TRBJ1-2|TRBV6-2/TRBV6-3
TGTGCCAGCAGTTACTCGTATGGGACATATGGCTACACCTTC
CASSYSYGTYGYTF
>.|.|TRBJ1-1|TRBV11-2
TGTGCCAGCAGTGCAGGCATCTCTGCTTTCTTT
CASSAGISAFF
>.|few|TRBJ2-7|TRBV6-4
TGTGCCAGCAGAGACGAGCGCTACGAGCAGTACTTC
CASRDERYEQYF
>TRBD2|few|TRBJ2-3|TRBV10-1
TGCGCCAGCAGTGTAGCGGGCCCCGGAGATACGCAGTATTTT
CASSVAGPGDTQYF
>.|.|TRBJ1-4|TRBV3-1/TRBV3-2
TGTGCCAGCAGCCAAGAGGGCCCCAATGAAAAACTGTTTTTT
CASSQEGPNEKLFF
>.|.|TRBJ2-1|TRBV6-5
TGTGCCAGCCGGTCGGGACAACCCGGGTTCTTC
CASRSGQPGFF
>.|.|TRBJ1-1|TRBV10-3
TGTGCCTCTCGGACGGGGGACACTGAAGCTTTCTTT
CASRTGDTEAFF
>.|few|TRBJ1-2|TRBV6-2/TRBV6-3
TGTGCCAGCAGTTCACAGGGCCCTCTGGACGGCTACACCTTC
CASSSQGPLDGYTF
>TRBD2|.|TRBJ2-2|TRBV27
TGTGCCAGCAGTTTTTTCTGGGGGGGAACCGGGGAGCTGTTTTTT
CASSFFWGGTGELFF
>TRBD1|.|TRBJ2-2|TRBV28
TGTGCCAGCAGTGAAATGACAGGGGACTTCGAGGGGGAGCTGTTTTTT
CASSEMTGDFEGELFF
>.|.|TRBJ1-1|TRBV19
TGTGCCAGTAGTATCCAAGGGCGCGGGACTGAAGCTTTCTTT
CASSIQGRGTEAFF
>.|once|TRBJ1-5|TRBV2
TGTGCCAGCACCCTGGCAGGGGACAATCAGCCCCAGCATTTT
CASTLAGDNQPQHF
>TRBD1|.|TRBJ2-6|TRBV18
TGTGCCAGCACAGGGGGCGCTTTTGGGGCCAACGTCCTGACTTTC
CASTGGAFGANVLTF
>.|.|TRBJ2-7|TRBV21-1
TGTGCCAGCAGCAAAGAACGGTTTCGCAGGGGGCAGTCCTACGAGCAGTACTTC
CASSKERFRRGQSYEQYF
>TRBD1|.|TRBJ1-1|TRBV5-5
TGTGCCAGCAGCCTTAAGGGGGCTGGGAACACTGAAGCTTTCTTT
CASSLKGAGNTEAFF
>.|.|TRBJ2-5|TRBV5-6
TGTGCCAGCAGCGTGGTCATATCCGAGGAGACCCAGTACTTC
CASSVVISEETQYF